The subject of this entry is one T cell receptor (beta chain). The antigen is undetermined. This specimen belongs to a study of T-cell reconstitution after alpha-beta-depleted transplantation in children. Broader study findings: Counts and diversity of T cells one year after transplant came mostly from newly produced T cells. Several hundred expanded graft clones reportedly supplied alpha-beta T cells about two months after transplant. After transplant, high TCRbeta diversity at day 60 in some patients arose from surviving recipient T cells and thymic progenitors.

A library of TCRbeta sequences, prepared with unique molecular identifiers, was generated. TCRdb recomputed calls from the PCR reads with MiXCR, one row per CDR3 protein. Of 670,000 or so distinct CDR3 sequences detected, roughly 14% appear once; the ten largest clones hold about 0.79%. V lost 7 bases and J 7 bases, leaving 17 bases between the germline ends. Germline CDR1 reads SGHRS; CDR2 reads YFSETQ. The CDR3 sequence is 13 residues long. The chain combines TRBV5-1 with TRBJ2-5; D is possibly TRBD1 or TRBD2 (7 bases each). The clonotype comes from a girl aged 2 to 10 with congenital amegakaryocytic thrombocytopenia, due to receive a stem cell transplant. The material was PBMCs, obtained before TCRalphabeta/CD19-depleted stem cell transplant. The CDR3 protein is CASGTTGEGTQYF. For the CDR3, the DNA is TGCGCCAGCGGAACCACAGGGGAGGGGACCCAGTACTTC.